This record concerns one T cell receptor (beta chain) sequence. What it binds is not known. V lost 1 base to trimming and J lost 7 bases; unmatched junction nucleotides: 6. CDR3 length equals 14 residues. CDR1 is SGDLS, CDR2 YYNGEE, per germline. This record belongs to a study of cytomegalovirus exposure and HLA in healthy donors. Findings and caveats of the study: Later analysis demonstrated an association between a missense DCLRE1C variant and TCR beta V- and J-gene trimming. Reportedly, diagnosis of cytomegalovirus status by the classifier showed high specificity and sensitivity. In vitro work confirmed that three CMV-associated chains recognize CMV antigens. Being indistinguishable, some V segments were excluded, TRBV6-2 and TRBV6-3 among them.

The primer mix had 60 Vbeta and 13 Jbeta primers. Produced via immunoSEQ multiplex PCR; TCRdb's table is partial and in-frame only. Seen here are 55,000 to 70,000 clones, more than 80% observed once, and the top ten hold roughly 2%. Material for sequencing was PBMCs. The genes are TRBV9 and TRBJ2-7, with 9 nucleotides matching TRBD2. The TCR originated in a young woman in good health and CMV-seronegative. CDR3 sequence (DNA): TGTGCCAGCAGCGTAACAGCGGGAGGTCGGGAGCAGTACTTC. As protein: CASSVTAGGREQYF.